This TCR beta chain was documented in a study of CD4 T cells in relation to SARS-CoV-2 and coronaviruses. The protocol was immunoSEQ multiplex PCR, while the TCRdb copy is restricted to in-frame clones and leaves out a portion. The top ten clones hold around 12% of a sample with around 24,000 clones, about 75% of them seen once. As to this clone: Its target is unknown.

Unexposed donor CD4+ T cells date from about 2011-2018, before the COVID-19 pandemic. The cells were cultured for about ten days before CD4+ T cells were isolated. Germline lookup yields CDR1 SGHTA and CDR2 FQGTGA. CDR3 size: 16 residues. J gave up 9 bases and V 3 bases, and 7 bases lay outside the gene matches. V and J are TRBV7-3 and TRBJ2-1, with TRBD2 identical over 14 bases. This clonotype was sampled from a human donor in good health. Sequencing was done on a sample of CD4+ T cells from PBMCs, cultured in vitro. The CDR3 DNA reads as TGTGCCAGCAGCTTGGGGACTAGCGGGAGTCAAAGTGAGCAGTTCTTC. Its protein product is CASSLGTSGSQSEQFF.